This T cell receptor beta chain was identified during a study of CD8+CD57+ T cells in acquired aplastic anemia. Overall study: CD4+ and CD8+ cells, once sorted, gave DNA averaging around 3.4 ug. Roughly 11 million reads were obtained on average for healthy donor CD4+ cells.

The study profiled TCR beta VDJ and CDR3 using genomic DNA as template. TCRdb re-analysed the reads in MiXCR, keeping a single row per CDR3 protein. The sample includes 100,000 to 150,000 distinct CDR3 sequences, around 41% seen only once; the top ten take roughly 8.1%. Remarks on this clonotype: The antigen is not known.

Germline CDR1 SQVTM, CDR2 ANQGSEA. The V and J ends lost 1 base and 0 bases respectively, with 3 bases between them. This CDR3 is built from 12 residues. Study-wide findings and caveats: Patients showed no significant difference from controls in CD8+ Simpson's diversity. Patients shared approximately 30 CD8+ CDR3 sequences with controls.

Sequencing used sorted CD4+, CD8+, or CD8+CD57+ T cells (not recorded which) from PBMCs. This receptor was obtained from a human donor in good health, serving as a control. This chain links TRBV29-1 with TRBJ1-1, with D unresolved. Here the CDR3 reads CSVEALNTEAFF. DNA for the CDR3: TGCAGCGTTGAAGCTCTGAACACTGAAGCTTTCTTT.